This T cell receptor (beta chain) was found in a study of blood T cell repertoires in COVID-19. About the study: Sites in the United States, Italy and Spain provided acute and convalescent COVID-19 samples. PBMCs, B-cell-depleted T cells, or T cells were the source of the cDNA or gDNA that made up the material.

Original processing notes: Reference gene primer amplification in the assay estimated nucleated cell counts. The repertoire was sequenced with immunoSEQ multiplex PCR; TCRdb's copy has only in-frame clones and lacks some. From that table come the V and J calls and clone size; the DNA was used to work out D and trimming. The sample carries a few hundred thousand clones, approximately 85% recorded once. The CDR3 totals 15 residues. In germline, CDR1 is MNHEY, CDR2 SMNVEV (reference sequence). V dropped 1 base and J dropped 3 bases, with 13 bases sitting between them. The sample comprised peripheral blood. V and J are TRBV27 and TRBJ2-7; TRBD1 is a possible D gene (6 bases). This clonotype was sampled from a human donor in a cohort sampled during active COVID-19. In DNA form, the CDR3 reads TGTGCCAGCAGTTTATTACAGGGACCTAACTACGAGCAGTACTTC. Amino acid sequence: CASSLLQGPNYEQYF.